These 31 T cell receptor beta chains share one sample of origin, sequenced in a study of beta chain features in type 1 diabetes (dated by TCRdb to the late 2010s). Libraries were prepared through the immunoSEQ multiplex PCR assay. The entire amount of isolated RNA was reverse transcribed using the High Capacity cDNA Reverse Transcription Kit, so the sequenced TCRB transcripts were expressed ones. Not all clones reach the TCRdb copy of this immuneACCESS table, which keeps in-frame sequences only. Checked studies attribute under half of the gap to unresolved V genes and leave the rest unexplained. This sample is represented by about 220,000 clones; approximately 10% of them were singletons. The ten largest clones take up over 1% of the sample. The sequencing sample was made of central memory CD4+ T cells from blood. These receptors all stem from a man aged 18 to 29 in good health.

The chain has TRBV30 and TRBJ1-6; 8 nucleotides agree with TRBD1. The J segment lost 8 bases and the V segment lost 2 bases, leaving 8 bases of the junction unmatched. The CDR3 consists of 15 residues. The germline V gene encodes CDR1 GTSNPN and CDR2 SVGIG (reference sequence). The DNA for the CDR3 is TGTGCCTGGAGTTCCGGACAGGGTGGGCATTCACCCCTCCACTTT. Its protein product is CAWSSGQGGHSPLHF. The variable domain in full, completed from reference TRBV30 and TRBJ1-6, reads SQTIHQWPATLVQPVGSPLSLECTVEGTSNPNLYWYRQAAGRGLQLLFYSVGIGQISSEVPQNLSASRPQDRQFILSSKKLLLSDSGFYLCAWSSGQGGHSPLHFGNGTRLTVT.

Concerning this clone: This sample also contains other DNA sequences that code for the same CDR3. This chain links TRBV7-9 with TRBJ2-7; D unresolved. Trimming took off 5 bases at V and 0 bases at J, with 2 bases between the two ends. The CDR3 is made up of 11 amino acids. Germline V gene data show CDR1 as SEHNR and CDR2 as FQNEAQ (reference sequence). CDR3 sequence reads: CASSPSYEQYF. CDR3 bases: TGTGCCAGCAGCCCCTCCTACGAGCAGTACTTC.

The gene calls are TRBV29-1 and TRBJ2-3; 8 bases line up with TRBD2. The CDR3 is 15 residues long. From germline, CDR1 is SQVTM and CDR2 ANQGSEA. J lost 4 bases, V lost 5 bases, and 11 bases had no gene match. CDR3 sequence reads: CSVRRGGRSADTQYF. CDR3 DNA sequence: TGCAGCGTTCGTAGGGGCGGGAGGAGTGCAGATACGCAGTATTTT.

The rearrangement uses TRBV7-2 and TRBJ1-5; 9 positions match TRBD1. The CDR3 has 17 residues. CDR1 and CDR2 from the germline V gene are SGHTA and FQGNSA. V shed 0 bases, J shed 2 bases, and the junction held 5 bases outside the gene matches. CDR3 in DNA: TGTGCCAGCAGCTTAGCACCGGGACAGGGTGGCAATCAGCCCCAGCATTTT. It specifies CASSLAPGQGGNQPQHF. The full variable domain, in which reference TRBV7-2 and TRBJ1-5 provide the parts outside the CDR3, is GAGVSQSPSNKVTEKGKDVELRCDPISGHTALYWYRQSLGQGLEFLIYFQGNSAPDKSGLPSDRFSAERTGGSVSTLTIQRTQQEDSAVYLCASSLAPGQGGNQPQHFGDGTRLSIL.

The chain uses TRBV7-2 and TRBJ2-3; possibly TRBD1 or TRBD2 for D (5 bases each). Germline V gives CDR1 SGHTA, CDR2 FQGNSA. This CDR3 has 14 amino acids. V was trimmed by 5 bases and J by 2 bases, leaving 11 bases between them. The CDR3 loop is CASSPRDPTDTQYF. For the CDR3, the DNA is TGTGCCAGCAGCCCCCGGGACCCCACAGATACGCAGTATTTT.

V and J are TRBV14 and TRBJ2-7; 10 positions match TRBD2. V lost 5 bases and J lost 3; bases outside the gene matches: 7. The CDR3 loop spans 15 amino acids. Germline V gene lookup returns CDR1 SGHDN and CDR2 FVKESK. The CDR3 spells CASSEGLAAGYEQYF. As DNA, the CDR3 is TGTGCCAGCAGCGAAGGACTAGCGGCAGGCTACGAGCAGTACTTC. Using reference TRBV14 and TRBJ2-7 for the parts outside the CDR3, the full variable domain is EAGVTQFPSHSVIEKGQTVTLRCDPISGHDNLYWYRRVMGKEIKFLLHFVKESKQDESGMPNNRFLAERTGGTYSTLKVQPAELEDSGVYFCASSEGLAAGYEQYFGPGTRLTVT.

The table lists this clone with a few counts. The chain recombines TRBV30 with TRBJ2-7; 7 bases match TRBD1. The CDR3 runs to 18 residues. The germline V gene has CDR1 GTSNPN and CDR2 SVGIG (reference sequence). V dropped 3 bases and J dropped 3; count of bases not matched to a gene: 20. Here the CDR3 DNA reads TGTGCCTGGAGCCCATCGGAATTTCTCGGGACAGCTAACTACGAGCAGTACTTC. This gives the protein CAWSPSEFLGTANYEQYF. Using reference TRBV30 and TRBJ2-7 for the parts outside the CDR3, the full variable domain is SQTIHQWPATLVQPVGSPLSLECTVEGTSNPNLYWYRQAAGRGLQLLFYSVGIGQISSEVPQNLSASRPQDRQFILSSKKLLLSDSGFYLCAWSPSEFLGTANYEQYFGPGTRLTVT.

CDR3 in DNA: TGTGCCAGCAGTTACCGCGACAGGGGGCGCAGTGCTTTCTTT. This translates into CASSYRDRGRSAFF. This chain links TRBV28 with TRBJ1-1; 10 positions match TRBD1. V was clipped by 4 bases and J by 11 bases; unmatched bases: 10. CDR1 and CDR2 (germline): MDHEN, SYDVKM. The CDR3 contains 14 residues.

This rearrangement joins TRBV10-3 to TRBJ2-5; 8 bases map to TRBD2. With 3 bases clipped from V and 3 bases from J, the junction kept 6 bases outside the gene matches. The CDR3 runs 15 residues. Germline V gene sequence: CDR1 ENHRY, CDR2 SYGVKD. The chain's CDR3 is CAISETYGGEETQYF. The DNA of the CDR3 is TGTGCCATCAGTGAAACCTACGGGGGGGAAGAGACCCAGTACTTC.

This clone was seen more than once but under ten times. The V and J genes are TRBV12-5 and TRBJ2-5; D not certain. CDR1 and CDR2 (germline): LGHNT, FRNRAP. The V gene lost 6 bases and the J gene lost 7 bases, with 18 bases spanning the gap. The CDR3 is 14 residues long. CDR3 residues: CASGTVGSGWTQYF. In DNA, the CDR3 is TGTGCTAGTGGGACTGTAGGGTCTGGGTGGACCCAGTACTTC.

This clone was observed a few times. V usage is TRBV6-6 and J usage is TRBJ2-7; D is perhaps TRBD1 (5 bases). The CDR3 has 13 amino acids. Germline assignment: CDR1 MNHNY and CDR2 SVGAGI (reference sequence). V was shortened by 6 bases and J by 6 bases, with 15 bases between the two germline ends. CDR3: CASRGESLIEQYF. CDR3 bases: TGTGCCAGCAGAGGGGAAAGTCTAATCGAGCAGTACTTC.

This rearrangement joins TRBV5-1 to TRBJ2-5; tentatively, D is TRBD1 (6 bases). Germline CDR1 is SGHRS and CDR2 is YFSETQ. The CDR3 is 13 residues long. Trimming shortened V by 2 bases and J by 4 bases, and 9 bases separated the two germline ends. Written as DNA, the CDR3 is TGCGCCAGCAGCTTACCAGGGGCAGAGACCCAGTACTTC. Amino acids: CASSLPGAETQYF.

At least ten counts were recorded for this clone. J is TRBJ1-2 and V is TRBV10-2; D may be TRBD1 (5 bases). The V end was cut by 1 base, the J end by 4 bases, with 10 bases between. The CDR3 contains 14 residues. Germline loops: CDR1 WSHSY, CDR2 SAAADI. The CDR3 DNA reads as TGCGCCAGCAGTGAGTGGCAGGGCGGCTATGGCTACACCTTC. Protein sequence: CASSEWQGGYGYTF.

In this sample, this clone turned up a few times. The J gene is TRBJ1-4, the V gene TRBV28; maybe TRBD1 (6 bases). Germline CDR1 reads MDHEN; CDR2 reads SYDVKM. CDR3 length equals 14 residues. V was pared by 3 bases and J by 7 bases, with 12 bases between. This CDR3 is CASSLGGQSEKLFF. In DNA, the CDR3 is TGTGCCAGCAGTTTGGGGGGGCAGAGTGAAAAACTGTTTTTT.

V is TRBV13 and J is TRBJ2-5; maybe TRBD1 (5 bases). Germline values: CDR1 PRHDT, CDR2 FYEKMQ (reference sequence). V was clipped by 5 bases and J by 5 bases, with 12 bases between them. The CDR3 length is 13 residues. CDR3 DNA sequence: TGTGCCAGCAGCGTCCTTCGACAGGAGACCCAGTACTTC. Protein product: CASSVLRQETQYF.

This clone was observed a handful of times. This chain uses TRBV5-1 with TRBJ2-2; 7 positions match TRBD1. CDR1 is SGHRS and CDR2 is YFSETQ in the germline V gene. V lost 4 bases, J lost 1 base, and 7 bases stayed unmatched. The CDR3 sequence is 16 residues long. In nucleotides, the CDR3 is TGCGCCAGCAGCCCCTCGGGACAGCGGAACACCGGGGAGCTGTTTTTT. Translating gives CASSPSGQRNTGELFF.

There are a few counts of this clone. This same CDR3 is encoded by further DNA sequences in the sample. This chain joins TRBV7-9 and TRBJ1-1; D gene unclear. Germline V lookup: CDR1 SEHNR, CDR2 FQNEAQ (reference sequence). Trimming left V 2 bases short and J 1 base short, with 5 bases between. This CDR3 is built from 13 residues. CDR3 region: CASSLTTNTEAFF. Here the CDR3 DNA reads TGTGCCAGCAGCTTAACCACGAACACTGAAGCTTTCTTT.

CDR3 residues: CASSPDIEREQFF. The CDR3 region has the DNA TGTGCCAGCAGTCCTGACATTGAGCGTGAGCAGTTCTTC. The genes are TRBV2 and TRBJ2-1; D is ambiguous. This CDR3 has 13 amino acids. Germline V CDR1 and CDR2: SNHLY, FYNNEI. Between the trimmed V and J ends, which lost 5 bases and 9 bases, there was a span of 14 bases.

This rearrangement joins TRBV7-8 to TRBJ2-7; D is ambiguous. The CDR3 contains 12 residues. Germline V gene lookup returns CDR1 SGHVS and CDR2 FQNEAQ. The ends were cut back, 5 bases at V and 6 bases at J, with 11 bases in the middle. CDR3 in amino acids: CASSQHMGEQYF. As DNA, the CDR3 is TGTGCCAGCAGCCAACACATGGGCGAGCAGTACTTC.

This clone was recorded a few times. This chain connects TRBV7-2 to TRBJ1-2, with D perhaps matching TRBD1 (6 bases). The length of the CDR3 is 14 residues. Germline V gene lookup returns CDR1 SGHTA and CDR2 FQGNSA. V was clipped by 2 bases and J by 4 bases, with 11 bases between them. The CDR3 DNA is TGTGCCAGCAGCTTACACAGGGAGGCCTATGGCTACACCTTC. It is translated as CASSLHREAYGYTF.

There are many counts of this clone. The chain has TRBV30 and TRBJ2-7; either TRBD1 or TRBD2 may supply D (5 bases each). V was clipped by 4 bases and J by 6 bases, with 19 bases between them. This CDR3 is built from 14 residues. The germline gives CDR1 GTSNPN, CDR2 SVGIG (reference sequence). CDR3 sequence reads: CAWKSGTAWGEQYF. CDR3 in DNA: TGTGCCTGGAAGAGTGGGACCGCCTGGGGCGAGCAGTACTTC.

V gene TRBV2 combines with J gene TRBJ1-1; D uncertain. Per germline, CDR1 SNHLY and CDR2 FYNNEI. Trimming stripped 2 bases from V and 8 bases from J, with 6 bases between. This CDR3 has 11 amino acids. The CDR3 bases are TGTGCCAGCAGTGAACCCAGCGAAGCTTTCTTT. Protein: CASSEPSEAFF.

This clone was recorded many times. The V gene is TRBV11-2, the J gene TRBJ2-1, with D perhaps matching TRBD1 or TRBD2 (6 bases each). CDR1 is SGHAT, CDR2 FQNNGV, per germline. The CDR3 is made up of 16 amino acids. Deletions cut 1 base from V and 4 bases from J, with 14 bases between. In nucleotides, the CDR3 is TGTGCCAGCAGCTTAGCTGGGGGCCGGGGGTACAATGAGCAGTTCTTC. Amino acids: CASSLAGGRGYNEQFF.

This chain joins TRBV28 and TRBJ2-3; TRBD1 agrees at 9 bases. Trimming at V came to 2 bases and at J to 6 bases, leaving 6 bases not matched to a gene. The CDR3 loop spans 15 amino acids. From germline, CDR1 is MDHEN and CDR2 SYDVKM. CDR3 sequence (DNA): TGTGCCAGCAGTTTAGGGACAGGGATTTCGGATACGCAGTATTTT. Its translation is CASSLGTGISDTQYF. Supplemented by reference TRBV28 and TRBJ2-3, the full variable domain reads DVKVTQSSRYLVKRTGEKVFLECVQDMDHENMFWYRQDPGLGLRLIYFSYDVKMKEKGDIPEGYSVSREKKERFSLILESASTNQTSMYLCASSLGTGISDTQYFGPGTRLTVL.

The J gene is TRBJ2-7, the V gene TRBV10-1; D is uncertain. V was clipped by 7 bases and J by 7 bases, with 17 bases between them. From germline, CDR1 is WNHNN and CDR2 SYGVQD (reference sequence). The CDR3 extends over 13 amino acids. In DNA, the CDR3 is TGCGCCAGCACCGATCCAAGTAGGCGAGAGCAGTACTTC. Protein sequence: CASTDPSRREQYF.

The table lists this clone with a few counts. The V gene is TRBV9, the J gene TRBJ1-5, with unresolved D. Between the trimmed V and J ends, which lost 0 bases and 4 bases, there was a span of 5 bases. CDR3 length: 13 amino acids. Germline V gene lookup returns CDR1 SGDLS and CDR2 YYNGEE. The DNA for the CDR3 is TGTGCCAGCAGCGTAGCAACAAATCAGCCCCAGCATTTT. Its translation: CASSVATNQPQHF.

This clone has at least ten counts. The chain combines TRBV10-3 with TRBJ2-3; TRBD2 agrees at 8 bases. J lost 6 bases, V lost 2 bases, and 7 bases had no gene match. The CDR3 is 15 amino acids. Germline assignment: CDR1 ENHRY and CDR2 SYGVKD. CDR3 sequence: CAISEVTSGGDTQYF. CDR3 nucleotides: TGTGCCATCAGTGAGGTCACTAGCGGAGGGGATACGCAGTATTTT.

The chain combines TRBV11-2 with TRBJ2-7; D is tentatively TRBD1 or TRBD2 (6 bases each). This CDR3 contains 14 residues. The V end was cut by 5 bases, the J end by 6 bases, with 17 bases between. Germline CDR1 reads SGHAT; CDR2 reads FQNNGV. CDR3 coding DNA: TGTGCCAGCAGCGGTTCCACCGGGGGCAGCGAGCAGTACTTC. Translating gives CASSGSTGGSEQYF.

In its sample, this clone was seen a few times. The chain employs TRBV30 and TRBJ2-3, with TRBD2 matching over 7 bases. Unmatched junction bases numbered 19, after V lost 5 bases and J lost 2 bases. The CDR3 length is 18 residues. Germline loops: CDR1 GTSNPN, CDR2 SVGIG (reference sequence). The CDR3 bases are TGTGCCTGGGGGGGAGGCGGGAGCCGTGGTGTGGTCACAGATACGCAGTATTTT. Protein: CAWGGGGSRGVVTDTQYF.

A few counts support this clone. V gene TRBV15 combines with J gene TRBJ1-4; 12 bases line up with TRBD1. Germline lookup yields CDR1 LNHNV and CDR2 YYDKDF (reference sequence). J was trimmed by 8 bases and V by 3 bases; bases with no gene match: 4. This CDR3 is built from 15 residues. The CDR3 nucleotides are TGTGCCACCAGCAGGGGACAGGGGGCGGTGGAAAAACTGTTTTTT. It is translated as CATSRGQGAVEKLFF.

CDR3 in DNA: TGCGCCAGTAGGACAGGAGACTACAATGAGCAGTTCTTC. Protein product: CASRTGDYNEQFF. This chain connects TRBV5-1 to TRBJ2-1, with 7 bases matching TRBD1. CDR1 is SGHRS, CDR2 YFSETQ, per germline. The CDR3 is 13 residues long. J lost 3 bases, V lost 8 bases, and 5 bases had no gene match.